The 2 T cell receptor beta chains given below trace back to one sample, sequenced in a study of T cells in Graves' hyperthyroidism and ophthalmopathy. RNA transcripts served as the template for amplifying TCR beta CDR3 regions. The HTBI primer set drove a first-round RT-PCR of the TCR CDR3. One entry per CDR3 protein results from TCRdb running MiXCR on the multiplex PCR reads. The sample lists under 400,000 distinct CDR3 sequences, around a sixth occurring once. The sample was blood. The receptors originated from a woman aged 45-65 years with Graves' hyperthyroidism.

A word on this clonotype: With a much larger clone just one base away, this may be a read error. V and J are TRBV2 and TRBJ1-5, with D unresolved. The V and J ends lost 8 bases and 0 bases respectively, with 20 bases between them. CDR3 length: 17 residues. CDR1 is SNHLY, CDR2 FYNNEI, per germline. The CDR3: CASGVPPGRSSNQPQHF. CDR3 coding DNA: TGTGCCAGCGGTGTTCCCCCAGGACGGAGTAGCAATCAGCCCCAGCATTTT.

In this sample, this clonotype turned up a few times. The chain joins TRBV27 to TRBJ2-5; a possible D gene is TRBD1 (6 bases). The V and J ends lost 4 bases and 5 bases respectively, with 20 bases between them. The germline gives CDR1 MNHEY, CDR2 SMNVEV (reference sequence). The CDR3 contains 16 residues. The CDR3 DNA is TGTGCCAGCAGTTCCTACTCCCGGCCCACAGGGGAGACCCAGTACTTC. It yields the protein CASSSYSRPTGETQYF.